One sample yielded the 21 T cell receptor beta chains listed below, sequenced in a study of T cell responses to AZD1222 COVID-19 vaccine. TCRdb keeps only in-frame clones here, not all; method: immunoSEQ multiplex PCR. In the table there are around 130,000 clones, 88% of which are singletons. The specimen was peripheral blood, collected on day 0 of AZD1222 vaccination. Receptors originate from an adult in good health.

V usage is TRBV5-5 and J usage is TRBJ1-2; D gene uncertain. V was trimmed by 4 bases and J by 6 bases, leaving 10 bases between them. The CDR3 runs to 12 residues. CDR1 is SGHKS and CDR2 is YYEKEE in the germline V gene (reference sequence). CDR3 loop: CASSLMEDGYTF. The CDR3 DNA sequence: TGTGCCAGCAGCCTGATGGAGGATGGCTACACCTTC.

V and J are TRBV7-2 and TRBJ2-1, with TRBD2 matching over 8 bases. The CDR3 contains 16 residues. J lost 6 bases, V lost 1 base, and 8 bases had no gene match. Germline V gene sequence: CDR1 SGHTA, CDR2 FQGNSA. The CDR3 loop reads CASSLDGTSPSNEQFF. For the CDR3, the DNA is TGTGCCAGCAGCTTAGACGGGACTAGTCCCTCCAATGAGCAGTTCTTC.

The V call is TRBV14, the J call TRBJ2-1; D unresolved. Between the trimmed V and J ends, which lost 1 base and 3 bases, there was a span of 4 bases. The V gene's germline CDR1 is SGHDN and CDR2 FVKESK. The CDR3 contains 13 residues. For the CDR3, the DNA is TGTGCCAGCAGCCAAGCACGCTACAATGAGCAGTTCTTC. Translation: CASSQARYNEQFF.

CDR3: CASSLVEGITGELFF. The CDR3 region has the DNA TGTGCCAGCAGCTTAGTGGAGGGCATCACCGGGGAGCTGTTTTTT. This chain uses TRBV7-2 with TRBJ2-2, with D possibly TRBD2 on 6 matching bases. Germline V CDR1 and CDR2: SGHTA, FQGNSA. V lost 1 base to trimming and J lost 4 bases, with 10 bases between them. The CDR3 contains 15 residues.

This chain connects TRBV6-6 to TRBJ2-7; D is uncertain. The CDR3 runs 12 residues. Germline CDR1 reads MNHNY; CDR2 reads SVGAGI (reference sequence). V lost 6 bases and J 2 bases, leaving 8 bases between the germline ends. The DNA of the CDR3 is TGTGCCAGCAGCACCGGAGCCTACGAGCAGTACTTC. Protein product: CASSTGAYEQYF.

CDR3 in DNA: TGTGCCAGCAGCAAACGGAATGAGCAGTTCTTC. This sequence encodes CASSKRNEQFF. The rearrangement joins TRBV14 to TRBJ2-1, with D unresolved. CDR3 length equals 11 residues. The germline V gene encodes CDR1 SGHDN and CDR2 FVKESK. Trimming took off 5 bases at V and 7 bases at J, with 6 bases between the two ends.

The rearrangement links TRBV6-2 or TRBV6-3 to TRBJ1-2; no clear D. Germline V gives CDR1 MNHEY, CDR2 SVGEGT. V dropped 2 bases and J dropped 0 bases, with 16 bases sitting between them. This CDR3 is built from 17 residues. The CDR3 loop is CASSYGSTRATNYGYTF. The DNA for the CDR3 is TGTGCCAGCAGTTACGGGAGCACCCGGGCTACTAACTATGGCTACACCTTC.

The chain has TRBV24-1 and TRBJ2-1, with 8 bases lining up with TRBD1. The V segment lost 0 bases and the J segment 6 bases; nucleotides outside the gene matches: 3. CDR3 length equals 15 residues. Germline V gene sequence: CDR1 KGHDR, CDR2 SFDVKD. CDR3 nucleotide sequence: TGTGCCACCAGTGATTTGGGGACAGGACTCAATGAGCAGTTCTTC. This encodes CATSDLGTGLNEQFF.

This clone appeared once. The V and J genes are TRBV19 and TRBJ2-5, with D perhaps matching TRBD1 or TRBD2 (6 bases each). Germline loops: CDR1 LNHDA, CDR2 SQIVND (reference sequence). The CDR3 length is 16 residues. Trimming stripped 3 bases from V and 2 bases from J, with 16 bases between. This chain's CDR3 is CASSMGGTGKQETQYF. The CDR3 coding sequence is TGTGCCAGTAGTATGGGGGGAACAGGGAAGCAAGAGACCCAGTACTTC.

This clone was detected only once. This chain uses TRBV7-2 with TRBJ2-2, with D unresolved. Germline V gene data show CDR1 as SGHTA and CDR2 as FQGNSA. Trimming shortened V by 5 bases and J by 4 bases, and 20 bases separated the two germline ends. This CDR3 is 17 amino acids long. In nucleotides, the CDR3 is TGTGCCAGCAGCCCCCACCCTGCGGTGGGTTCCACCGGGGAGCTGTTTTTT. This codes for CASSPHPAVGSTGELFF. Drawing the rest from reference TRBV7-2 and TRBJ2-2, the complete variable domain is GAGVSQSPSNKVTEKGKDVELRCDPISGHTALYWYRQSLGQGLEFLIYFQGNSAPDKSGLPSDRFSAERTGGSVSTLTIQRTQQEDSAVYLCASSPHPAVGSTGELFFGEGSRLTVL.

This rearrangement joins TRBV7-8 to TRBJ1-2, with D unclear. Germline V gene sequence: CDR1 SGHVS, CDR2 FQNEAQ. The V end lost 7 bases, the J end lost 3 bases, and 12 bases lay between the germline ends. This CDR3 has 13 amino acids. CDR3 nucleotide sequence: TGTGCCAGCACCCCGGATGCAGACTATGGCTACACCTTC. It yields the protein CASTPDADYGYTF.

The rearrangement links TRBV19 to TRBJ1-2; the match to TRBD1 covers 7 bases. V gave up 0 bases and J gave up 6 bases; unmatched junction bases: 4. This CDR3 comprises 14 residues. CDR1 is LNHDA, CDR2 SQIVND, per germline (reference sequence). CDR3 in DNA: TGTGCCAGTAGTATAGATCAAGGGGGCGATGGCTACACCTTC. It yields the protein CASSIDQGGDGYTF.

This chain joins TRBV15 and TRBJ1-2, with no clear D. The CDR3 length is 15 residues. The V and J ends lost 6 bases and 8 bases respectively, with 22 bases between them. Germline V gene lookup returns CDR1 LNHNV and CDR2 YYDKDF (reference sequence). The CDR3 reads CATSGPGSEGGGYTF. The CDR3 nucleotides are TGTGCCACCAGTGGTCCGGGGTCTGAGGGCGGAGGCTACACCTTC.

In DNA, the CDR3 is TGCGCCAGCAGCATCGGGACAGGGGGCGAAAAACTGTTTTTT. Its protein product is CASSIGTGGEKLFF. The rearrangement links TRBV5-1 to TRBJ1-4; 12 bases agree with TRBD1. The CDR3 sequence is 14 residues long. J lost 8 bases, V lost 4 bases, and 3 bases had no gene match. Germline V gives CDR1 SGHRS, CDR2 YFSETQ.

Only a few counts were recorded for this clone. The V gene is TRBV7-2, the J gene TRBJ2-1; D ambiguous. V lost 4 bases to trimming and J lost 8 bases, with 18 bases between them. CDR3 size: 15 residues. The germline V gene has CDR1 SGHTA and CDR2 FQGNSA. CDR3 in amino acids: CASSWRPYLLDEQFF. For the CDR3, the DNA is TGTGCCAGCAGCTGGAGACCCTACCTCTTGGATGAGCAGTTCTTC.

The rearrangement links TRBV6-6 to TRBJ1-1; TRBD1 agrees at 7 bases. The trim removed 0 bases at V and 4 bases at J, leaving 8 bases unmatched. Germline V CDR1 and CDR2: MNHNY, SVGAGI (reference sequence). The CDR3 loop spans 16 amino acids. CDR3 sequence (DNA): TGTGCCAGCAGTTACTCGAAAGGGGGCGCGGTCACTGAAGCTTTCTTT. It specifies CASSYSKGGAVTEAFF.

The chain couples TRBV10-1 to TRBJ1-1; D is unclear. Trimming shortened V by 0 bases and J by 5 bases, and 7 bases separated the two germline ends. The CDR3 is 13 amino acids. Germline CDR1 WNHNN, CDR2 SYGVQD (reference sequence). Here the CDR3 reads CASSESTGTEAFF. As DNA, the CDR3 is TGCGCCAGCAGTGAGTCGACGGGAACTGAAGCTTTCTTT.

The J gene is TRBJ2-3, the V gene TRBV7-9; D is ambiguous. Germline V gene lookup returns CDR1 SEHNR and CDR2 FQNEAQ (reference sequence). The CDR3 has 13 residues. The germline V and J ends were trimmed by 0 bases and 2 bases, with 3 bases remaining between them. CDR3 amino acids: CASSLAYTDTQYF. Here the CDR3 DNA reads TGTGCCAGCAGCTTAGCCTACACAGATACGCAGTATTTT.

Points on this clone: Other DNA sequences within the sample encode an identical CDR3. V gene TRBV9 combines with J gene TRBJ1-2; D gene ambiguous. The CDR3 consists of 10 residues. Trimming took off 3 bases at V and 4 bases at J, with 1 base between the two ends. Germline CDR1 reads SGDLS; CDR2 reads YYNGEE. The CDR3 protein is CASSGYGYTF. CDR3 DNA: TGTGCCAGCAGCGGCTATGGCTACACCTTC.

The chain couples TRBV19 to TRBJ1-5; 7 positions match TRBD1. Germline V gene lookup returns CDR1 LNHDA and CDR2 SQIVND (reference sequence). The J segment lost 0 bases and the V segment lost 4 bases, leaving 6 bases of the junction unmatched. The CDR3 runs to 16 residues. Here the CDR3 DNA reads TGTGCCAGTAGTACCGAGACAGGGAATAGCAATCAGCCCCAGCATTTT. Encoded protein: CASSTETGNSNQPQHF.

The rearrangement links TRBV6-5 to TRBJ1-4, with 7 positions matching TRBD1. Germline trimming cut 6 bases from V and 3 bases from J; bases unmatched to any gene: 4. The V gene's germline CDR1 is MNHEY and CDR2 SVGAGI. The CDR3 covers 14 residues. CDR3 nucleotide sequence: TGTGCCAGCAGCTCAGGGGGGGCTAATGAAAAACTGTTTTTT. Amino acid sequence: CASSSGGANEKLFF.